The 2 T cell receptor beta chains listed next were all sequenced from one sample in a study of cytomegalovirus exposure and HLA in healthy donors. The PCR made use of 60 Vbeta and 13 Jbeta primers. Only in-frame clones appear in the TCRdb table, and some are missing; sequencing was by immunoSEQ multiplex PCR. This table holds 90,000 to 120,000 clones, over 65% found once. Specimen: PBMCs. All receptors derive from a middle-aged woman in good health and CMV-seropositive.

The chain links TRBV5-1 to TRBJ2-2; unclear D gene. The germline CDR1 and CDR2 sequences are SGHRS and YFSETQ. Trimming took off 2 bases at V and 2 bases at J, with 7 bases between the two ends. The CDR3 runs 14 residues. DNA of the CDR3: TGCGCCAGCAGCTTAATCCCTAACACCGGGGAGCTGTTTTTT. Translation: CASSLIPNTGELFF.

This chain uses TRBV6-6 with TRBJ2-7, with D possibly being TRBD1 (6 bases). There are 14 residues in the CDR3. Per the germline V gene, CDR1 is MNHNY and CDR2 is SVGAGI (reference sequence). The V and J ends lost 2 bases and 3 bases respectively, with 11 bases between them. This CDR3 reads CASSYSGQLYEQYF. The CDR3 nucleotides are TGTGCCAGCAGTTACAGCGGACAGCTCTACGAGCAGTACTTC.